This record covers a single TCR beta chain. This sample was included in a study of blood T cell repertoires in COVID-19. The wider study: PBMCs, B-cell-depleted T cells, or T cells were the source of the cDNA or gDNA that made up the material.

The CDR3 contains 17 residues. V shed 0 bases, J shed 7 bases, and the junction held 9 bases outside the gene matches. Germline V gene sequence: CDR1 LGHNA, CDR2 YSLEER. The data were produced by immunoSEQ multiplex PCR, yet TCRdb's version contains in-frame clones alone and is incomplete. This sample carries under 200,000 clones, around 87% of them seen once, and the ten largest clones take 2% to 3%. Sample: peripheral blood. The chain couples TRBV4-3 to TRBJ2-1; 10 bases match TRBD1. This TCR was sampled from a man in his forties or fifties with active or convalescent COVID-19. In DNA form, the CDR3 reads TGCGCCAGCAGCCAAGATGCATTTGAGGACAGGGGGAATGAGCAGTTCTTC. It translates to CASSQDAFEDRGNEQFF.